The rows below give T cell receptor beta chains drawn from one sample of a study of cytomegalovirus exposure and HLA in healthy donors. Using immunoSEQ multiplex PCR, the repertoire was profiled, and TCRdb retains in-frame clones only, with some absent. The sample records some 130,000 clones, roughly 80% being singletons. Sequenced: PBMCs. Receptor source: a male donor in good health and CMV-seronegative. The CDR3 runs from the conserved cysteine through the conserved F or W. A D gene is named only where the DNA matches it firmly. Where a row states a size, it is once, few, many or the class of an expanded clone; other rows omit it.

J,V,D,size,CDR3,DNA
TRBJ1-2,TRBV5-1,TRBD1,-,CASSSRTGGTDGYTF,TGCGCCAGCAGCTCCAGGACAGGAGGGACGGATGGCTACACCTTC
TRBJ2-7,TRBV7-2,TRBD1,few,CASSPTGTGGYEQYF,TGTGCCAGCAGCCCAACCGGGACAGGGGGCTACGAGCAGTACTTC
TRBJ2-1,TRBV5-6,-,-,CASSLAGESAYNEQFF,TGTGCCAGCAGCTTGGCTGGGGAGTCCGCCTACAATGAGCAGTTCTTC
TRBJ2-7,TRBV28,-,-,CASRTDSVEQYF,TGTGCCAGCAGAACAGATTCCGTCGAGCAGTACTTC
TRBJ2-3,TRBV28,-,-,CASSSFTSWLDTQYF,TGTGCCAGCAGTTCGTTCACCTCATGGCTAGATACGCAGTATTTT
TRBJ2-3,TRBV7-2,-,-,CASSPQTGGTDTQYF,TGTGCCAGCAGCCCCCAAACAGGAGGCACAGATACGCAGTATTTT
TRBJ2-7,TRBV28,-,-,CASSPGWSYEQYF,TGTGCCAGCAGCCCCGGATGGAGCTACGAGCAGTACTTC
TRBJ2-2,TRBV27,-,-,CASSILTGELFF,TGTGCCAGCAGTATCCTCACCGGGGAGCTGTTTTTT
TRBJ2-3,TRBV7-6,TRBD1,once,CASSLGTGGLADTQYF,TGTGCCAGCAGCTTAGGGACAGGGGGCCTCGCAGATACGCAGTATTTT
TRBJ1-4,TRBV5-1,-,-,CASSPQAEGEKLFF,TGCGCCAGCAGCCCCCAAGCAGAGGGTGAAAAACTGTTTTTT
TRBJ1-4,TRBV28,-,-,CASSLRGYVEKLFF,TGTGCCAGCAGTTTAAGGGGTTACGTTGAAAAACTGTTTTTT
TRBJ2-2,TRBV18,-,-,CASSPRGTGVIGELFF,TGTGCCAGCTCACCACGCGGTACGGGAGTCATCGGGGAGCTGTTTTTT
TRBJ2-5,TRBV7-9,-,-,CASGPGDLLSAETQYF,TGTGCCAGCGGCCCGGGGGACCTACTCTCTGCAGAGACCCAGTACTTC